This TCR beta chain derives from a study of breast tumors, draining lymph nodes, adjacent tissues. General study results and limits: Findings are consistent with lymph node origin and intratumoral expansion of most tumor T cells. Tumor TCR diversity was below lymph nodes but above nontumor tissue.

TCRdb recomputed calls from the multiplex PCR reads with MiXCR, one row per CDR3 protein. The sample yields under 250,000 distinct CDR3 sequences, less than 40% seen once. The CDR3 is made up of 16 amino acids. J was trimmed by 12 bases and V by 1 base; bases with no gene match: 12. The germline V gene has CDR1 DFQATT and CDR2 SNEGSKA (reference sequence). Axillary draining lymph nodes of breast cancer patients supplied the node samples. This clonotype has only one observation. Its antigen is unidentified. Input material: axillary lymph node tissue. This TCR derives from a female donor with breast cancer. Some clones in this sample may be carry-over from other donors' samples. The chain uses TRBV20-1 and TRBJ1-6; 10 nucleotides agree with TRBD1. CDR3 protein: CSARVGTGAPREPLHF. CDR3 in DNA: TGCAGTGCTAGAGTGGGGACAGGGGCCCCTCGAGAACCCCTCCACTTT.